What follows is one TCR beta chain and its context. The target antigen is unknown. Losses at the gene ends were 5 bases for V and 0 bases for J; bases not matched to a gene: 9. This CDR3 is built from 16 residues. The germline gives CDR1 SGHAT, CDR2 FQNNGV. Using immunoSEQ multiplex PCR, the repertoire was profiled, and TCRdb retains in-frame clones only, with some absent. The repertoire includes some 52,000 clones, about 97% of them detected once, and under 0.7% sits in the top ten. This sample is drawn from a study of siplizumab effects on memory and regulatory T cells. Overall study findings and caveats: Alloreactive clones mapping to unstimulated subsets formed only a minor fraction. Apparently key alloresponse contributors, naive T cells also seemed more diverse than memory cells.

This TCR was sampled from a human donor in good health. The J gene is TRBJ2-7, the V gene TRBV11-2; 8 bases fit TRBD1. Sequenced input: naive CD4+ T cells sorted from blood. As DNA, the CDR3 is TGTGCCAGCAGCCTATTCCGGGACAGGAGCTCCTACGAGCAGTACTTC. Translation gives CASSLFRDRSSYEQYF. The variable domain in full, with the rest retrieved from reference TRBV11-2 and TRBJ2-7, is EAGVAQSPRYKIIEKRQSVAFWCNPISGHATLYWYQQILGQGPKLLIQFQNNGVVDDSQLPKDRFSAERLKGVDSTLKIQPAKLEDSAVYLCASSLFRDRSSYEQYFGPGTRLTVT.